This entry features one TCR beta chain sequence. This entry belongs to a study of blood T cell repertoires in COVID-19. Study overall: The samples span acute and convalescent COVID-19 from the United States, Italy and Spain. PBMCs, B-cell-depleted T cells, or T cells provided the cDNA or gDNA that made up the material.

The CDR3 is 16 amino acids. Germline V gives CDR1 LGHDT, CDR2 YNNKEL (reference sequence). With V trimmed by 5 bases and J by 6 bases, 14 bases remained unmatched. Assay: immunoSEQ multiplex PCR; the TCRdb copy retains only in-frame clones and omits some. Of 50,000 to 65,000 clones listed, about 91% were seen once; the top ten hold 3.5% to 5.5%. This TCR was recovered from a man aged 45-65 years with active COVID-19. The chain couples TRBV3-1 (or the pseudogene TRBV3-2) to TRBJ2-7; the match to TRBD1 covers 9 bases. Sequencing was carried out using peripheral blood. In DNA form, the CDR3 reads TGTGCCAGCAGCTCGCGAACCCCGGGACAGGGAACCGAGCAGTACTTC. Translating it yields CASSSRTPGQGTEQYF.